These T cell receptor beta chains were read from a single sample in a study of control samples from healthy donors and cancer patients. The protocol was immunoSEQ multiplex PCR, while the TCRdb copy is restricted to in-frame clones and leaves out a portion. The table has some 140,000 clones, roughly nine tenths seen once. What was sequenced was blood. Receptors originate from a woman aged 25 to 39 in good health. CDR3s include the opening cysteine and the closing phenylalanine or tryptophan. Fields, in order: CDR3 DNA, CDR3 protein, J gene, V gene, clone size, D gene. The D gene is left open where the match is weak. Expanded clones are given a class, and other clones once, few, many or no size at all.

DNA: TGTGCCAGCAGTACTCGGACAGGGCCCGGGGAGCTGTTTTTT; CDR3: CASSTRTGPGELFF; J: TRBJ2-2; V: TRBV25-1; size: -; D: TRBD1
DNA: TGCAGTGCTAGTCGGGGGTTACGCGAGCAGTACTTC; CDR3: CSASRGLREQYF; J: TRBJ2-7; V: TRBV20-1; size: -; D: -
DNA: TGTGCCACCAGCCCCCGGACTAGCGGCACAGATACGCAGTATTTT; CDR3: CATSPRTSGTDTQYF; J: TRBJ2-3; V: TRBV15; size: -; D: TRBD2
DNA: TGTGCCAGCAGTCCGGGCCGGCACTATGGCTACACCTTC; CDR3: CASSPGRHYGYTF; J: TRBJ1-2; V: TRBV6-5; size: -; D: -
DNA: TGTGCCAGCCCGCCCTCGGGGGGGTCCTACAATGAGCAGTTCTTC; CDR3: CASPPSGGSYNEQFF; J: TRBJ2-1; V: TRBV28; size: -; D: TRBD2
DNA: TGTGCCAGCACCTCGGGGGGACGCGAGTCCTACGAGCAGTACTTC; CDR3: CASTSGGRESYEQYF; J: TRBJ2-7; V: TRBV6-5; size: -; D: TRBD2
DNA: TGTGCCAGTAGTATTCCGGGACAGGGTAGAGGTCCGGCTGAAGCTTTCTTT; CDR3: CASSIPGQGRGPAEAFF; J: TRBJ1-1; V: TRBV19; size: -; D: TRBD1
DNA: TGTGCCTGGAGACGTAGGGGGACAGGTGGCACCGGGGAGCTGTTTTTT; CDR3: CAWRRRGTGGTGELFF; J: TRBJ2-2; V: TRBV30; size: -; D: TRBD1
DNA: TGTGCCAGCAGCCCCGGGGGACGGGAGTTAAGCTACACCTTC; CDR3: CASSPGGRELSYTF; J: TRBJ1-2; V: TRBV7-2; size: -; D: -
DNA: TGTGCCAGTAGTATAAGCCGCCAGCCTGGAAACACCATATATTTT; CDR3: CASSISRQPGNTIYF; J: TRBJ1-3; V: TRBV19; size: -; D: -
DNA: TGTGCCAGCAGTTTAGCGGGGGTCTACAGCTATGGCTACACCTTC; CDR3: CASSLAGVYSYGYTF; J: TRBJ1-2; V: TRBV28; size: -; D: -
DNA: TGTGCCAGCTCACCTCAGGGGGTCTTGCAGCCCCAGCATTTT; CDR3: CASSPQGVLQPQHF; J: TRBJ1-5; V: TRBV18; size: -; D: TRBD1
DNA: TGTGCCAGCAGCCCCGGACAGGGTTTAAGCAATCAGCCCCAGCATTTT; CDR3: CASSPGQGLSNQPQHF; J: TRBJ1-5; V: TRBV9; size: -; D: TRBD1
DNA: TGCGCCAGCAGCTCGGGAGCGGGAGAGCACAATGAGCAGTTCTTC; CDR3: CASSSGAGEHNEQFF; J: TRBJ2-1; V: TRBV5-1; size: -; D: TRBD2
DNA: TGTGCCAGCTCACTTCCAAACACTGAAGCTTTCTTT; CDR3: CASSLPNTEAFF; J: TRBJ1-1; V: TRBV18; size: -; D: -
DNA: TGTGCCAGCAGCAAAGGCCCGGGACGACAAAAAAGGACCGAGAAAGGCTCTGGAAACACCATATATTTT; CDR3: CASSKGPGRQKRTEKGSGNTIYF; J: TRBJ1-3; V: TRBV21-1; size: few; D: -